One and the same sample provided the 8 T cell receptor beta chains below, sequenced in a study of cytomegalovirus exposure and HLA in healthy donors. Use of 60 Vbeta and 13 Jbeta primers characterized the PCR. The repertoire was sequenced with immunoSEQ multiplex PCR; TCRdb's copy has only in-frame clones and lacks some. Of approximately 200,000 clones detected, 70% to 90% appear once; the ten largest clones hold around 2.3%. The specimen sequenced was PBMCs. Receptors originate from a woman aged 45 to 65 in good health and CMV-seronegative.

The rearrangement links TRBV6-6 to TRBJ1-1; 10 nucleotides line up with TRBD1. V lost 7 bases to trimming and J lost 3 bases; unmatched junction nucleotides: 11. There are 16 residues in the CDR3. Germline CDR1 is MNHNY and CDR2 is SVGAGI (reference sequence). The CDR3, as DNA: TGTGCCAGCACCCTCGGGACAGGGGTTGGGTACACTGAAGCTTTCTTT. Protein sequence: CASTLGTGVGYTEAFF.

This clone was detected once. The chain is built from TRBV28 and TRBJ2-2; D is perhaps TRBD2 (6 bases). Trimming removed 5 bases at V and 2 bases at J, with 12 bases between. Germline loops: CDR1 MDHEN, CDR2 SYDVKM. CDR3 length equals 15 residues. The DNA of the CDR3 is TGTGCCAGCAGTAGGGGCGGGGCTAACACCGGGGAGCTGTTTTTT. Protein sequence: CASSRGGANTGELFF.

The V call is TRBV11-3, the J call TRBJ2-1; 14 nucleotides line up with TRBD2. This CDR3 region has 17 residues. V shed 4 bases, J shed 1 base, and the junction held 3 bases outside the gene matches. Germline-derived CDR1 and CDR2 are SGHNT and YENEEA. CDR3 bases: TGTGCCAGCAGCTCAGGACTAGCGGGAGGTTCCTACAATGAGCAGTTCTTC. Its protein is CASSSGLAGGSYNEQFF.

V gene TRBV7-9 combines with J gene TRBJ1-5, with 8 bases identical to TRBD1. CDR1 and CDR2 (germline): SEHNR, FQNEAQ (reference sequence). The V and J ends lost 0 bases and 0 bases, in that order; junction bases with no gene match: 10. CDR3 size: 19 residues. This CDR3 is CASSLALGQGRLSNQPQHF. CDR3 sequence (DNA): TGTGCCAGCAGCTTAGCGCTAGGACAGGGAAGACTTAGCAATCAGCCCCAGCATTTT. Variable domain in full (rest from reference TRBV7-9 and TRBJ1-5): DTGVSQNPRHKITKRGQNVTFRCDPISEHNRLYWYRQTLGQGPEFLTYFQNEAQLEKSRLLSDRFSAERPKGSFSTLEIQRTEQGDSAMYLCASSLALGQGRLSNQPQHFGDGTRLSIL.

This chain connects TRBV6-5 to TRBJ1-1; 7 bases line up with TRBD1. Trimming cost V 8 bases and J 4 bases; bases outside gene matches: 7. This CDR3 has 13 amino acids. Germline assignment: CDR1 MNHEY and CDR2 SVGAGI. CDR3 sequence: CASRGQAFTEAFF. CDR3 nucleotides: TGTGCCAGCCGAGGACAGGCTTTCACTGAAGCTTTCTTT.

CDR3 sequence: CASSVGQGAGEQYF. The CDR3, as DNA: TGTGCCAGCAGCGTGGGACAGGGGGCGGGGGAGCAGTACTTC. This sequence joins TRBV9 and TRBJ2-7; 12 bases are shared with TRBD1. With 2 bases clipped from V and 7 bases from J, the junction kept 4 bases outside the gene matches. Germline V gene data show CDR1 as SGDLS and CDR2 as YYNGEE. The length of the CDR3 is 14 residues.

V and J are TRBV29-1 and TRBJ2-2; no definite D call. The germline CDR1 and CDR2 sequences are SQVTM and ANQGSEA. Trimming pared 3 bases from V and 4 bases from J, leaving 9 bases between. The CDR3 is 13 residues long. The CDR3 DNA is TGCAGCGTTGACAATTCGGGCACCGGGGAGCTGTTTTTT. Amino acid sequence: CSVDNSGTGELFF.

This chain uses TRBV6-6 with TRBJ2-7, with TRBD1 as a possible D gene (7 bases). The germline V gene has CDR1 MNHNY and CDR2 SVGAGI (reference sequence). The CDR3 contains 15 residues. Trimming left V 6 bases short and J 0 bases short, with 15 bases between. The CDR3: CASRPPGGSSYEQYF. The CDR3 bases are TGTGCCAGCAGGCCTCCAGGGGGGTCCTCCTACGAGCAGTACTTC.